The T cell receptor beta chain described here comes from a study of CD8+ T cells in alopecia areata. Study summary: Those treated were given oral tofacitinib at 5 to 10 mg twice daily.

As the sequencing template, cDNA was produced by extracting RNA and reverse transcribing it. TCRdb's copy holds only in-frame clones and misses some; the assay was immunoSEQ multiplex PCR. The profile shows around 250,000 clones, less than 80% of them singletons. V dropped 1 base and J dropped 3 bases, with 13 bases sitting between them. Germline assignment: CDR1 SQVTM and CDR2 ANQGSEA. The CDR3 has 15 amino acids. For this clone: What it binds is unknown.

PBMCs yielded sorted CD4+ and CD8+ T cells. Whole-study results and caveats: Scalp specimens additionally yield sequences from normal skin's resident alphabeta T cells.

The sequence was obtained from a human donor with alopecia areata. The chain is built from TRBV29-1 and TRBJ2-1, with a tentative D call TRBD1 (5 bases). Here the sequenced sample was CD4+ T cells sorted from blood, taken at week 0. DNA for the CDR3: TGCAGCGTTGAAGGGCAGGGTAAGGTCTACAATGAGCAGTTCTTC. As protein: CSVEGQGKVYNEQFF.